What follows are 3 T cell receptor beta chains derived from one specimen sequenced in a study of T-cell reconstitution after alpha-beta-depleted transplantation in children. Unique molecular identifiers tagged the TCRbeta library. TCRdb passed the PCR reads through MiXCR, listing each CDR3 protein once. In the table there are 70,000 to 95,000 distinct CDR3 sequences, 10% to 15% of which are singletons. The material sequenced was PBMCs from the stem cell graft donor, taken from the stem cell graft. The source is a human donor who donated a stem cell graft to a child with inherited bone marrow failure.

This clonotype showed up many times. A read error may account for a junction end that differs from germline. The J gene is TRBJ1-1, the V gene TRBV5-5, with D unclear. Germline CDR1 reads SGHKS; CDR2 reads YYEKEE (reference sequence). This CDR3 comprises 13 residues. The CDR3, as DNA: TGTGTCAGCAGCTTGGCGGGGTCCACTGAAGCTTTCTTT. This sequence encodes CVSSLAGSTEAFF.

This clonotype was observed many times. J is TRBJ2-7 and V is TRBV12-3 or TRBV12-4, with a weak D call TRBD1 (6 bases). The CDR3 consists of 13 residues. V dropped 8 bases and J dropped 0 bases, with 11 bases sitting between them. The CDR3 nucleotides are TGTGCCAGCGGCCGGACAGTCTCCTACGAGCAGTACTTC. This gives the protein CASGRTVSYEQYF.

In this sample, this clonotype turned up many times. This sequence joins TRBV28 and TRBJ2-1, with D maybe TRBD1 (6 bases). Germline loops: CDR1 MDHEN, CDR2 SYDVKM. The CDR3 sequence is 16 residues long. Trimming stripped 1 base from V and 9 bases from J, with 19 bases between. CDR3 nucleotides: TGTGCCAGCAGTTTATTCCGGGACATGTCGCCGCTTGAGCAGTTCTTC. Translation gives CASSLFRDMSPLEQFF.